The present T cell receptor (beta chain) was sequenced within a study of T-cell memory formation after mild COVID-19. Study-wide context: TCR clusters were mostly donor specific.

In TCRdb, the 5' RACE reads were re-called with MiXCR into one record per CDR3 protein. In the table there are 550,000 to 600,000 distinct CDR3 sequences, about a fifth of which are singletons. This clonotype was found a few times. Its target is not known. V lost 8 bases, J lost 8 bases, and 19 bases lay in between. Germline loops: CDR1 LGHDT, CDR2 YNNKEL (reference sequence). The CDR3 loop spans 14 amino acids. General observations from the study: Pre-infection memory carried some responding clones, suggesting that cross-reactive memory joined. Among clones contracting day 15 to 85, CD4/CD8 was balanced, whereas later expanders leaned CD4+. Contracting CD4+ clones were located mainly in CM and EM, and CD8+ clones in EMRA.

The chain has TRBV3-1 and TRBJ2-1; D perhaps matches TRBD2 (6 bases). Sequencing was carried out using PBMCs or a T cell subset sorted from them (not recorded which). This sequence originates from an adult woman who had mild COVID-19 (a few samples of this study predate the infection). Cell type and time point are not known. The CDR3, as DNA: TGTGCCAGCCTCAACTTGGAGGGCGGGGATGAGCAGTTCTTC. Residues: CASLNLEGGDEQFF.